This TCR beta chain was sequenced during a study of identical twins (TCRdb year 2016). Background for the entire study: TCR alpha and beta repertoires from monozygotic twins, unrelated adults of various ages and cord blood were deep-sequenced to test whether fetal clonotypes persist. Replicate twin experiments were performed at different times using different library preparation protocols to rule out contamination.

Every donor was a healthy Caucasian. The twin cohort comprised three pairs of female monozygotic twins, all aged about 18 to 30 years. Positive isolation kits from Invitrogen were used to isolate the CD4+ and CD8+ T cell populations. Library preparation was by 5' RACE. Sequenced on an Illumina HiSeq 2000. A universal primer binding site was added through template switching, and the final cDNA carried a unique molecular identifier so that TCR cDNA molecules could be counted accurately. Specific primers in the conserved constant-segment region were used to synthesize first-strand cDNA for TCR alpha and beta chains. To control for contamination, every cDNA library was double barcoded, receiving both a SMART-Mk sample barcode and Illumina barcodes. Two successive PCR steps introduced TruSeq adapter sequences along with Illumina sample barcodes. TCR alpha and beta cDNA libraries were sequenced on the Illumina HiSeq platform with custom primers. The source study handled its data this way. Raw reads were processed with MiGEC to extract unique molecular identifiers, and MiXCR was used to determine CDR3 positions. Recombination models were inferred per individual with the repgenHMM and IGoR tools using an EM algorithm. The tcR package in R was used for shared clonotype analysis, with sharing normalized by the product of cloneset sizes. To study raw recombination free of thymic and clonal selection effects, out-of-frame nonproductive sequences were analyzed. The public reads were reprocessed in TCRdb via fastp at Q25 and MiXCR, keeping in-frame beta chains. A single entry per CDR3 protein holds the most common genes and DNA from its merged rows. TCRdb's processing, not the authors' own work, is the source of the V and J calls. The sample records fewer than 250,000 distinct CDR3 sequences, 15% to 20% of which are singletons. The top ten clones comprise about 38% of the sample.

This clonotype was seen more than once but under ten times. No antigen is known for it. Qualities for individual bases were not recorded, and no much larger clone is one base off. Broader findings and caveats from the paper: Zero-insertion analyses could be partly confounded by invariant T cells such as MAIT and iNKT, although diverse VJ usage argued against such confounding for most clonotypes. Compared with coincidental sharing between unrelated individuals, out-of-frame TCR alpha sequences shared between twins showed an excess of sequences with low generation probability. Conclusions relied on cross-sectional statistical analysis, since the same donors could not be followed over many years. The excess sharing between twins in beta out-of-frame sequences was weaker because fewer shared sequences reduced the signal-to-noise ratio. In monozygotic twins, recombination models systematically underestimated out-of-frame TCR alpha sharing, but the models matched the sharing seen between unrelated individuals. Fewer insertions were carried by abundant cord blood beta clonotypes, a similar but weaker trend appeared in young adult naive repertoires, and no such trend appeared in memory repertoires.

Unmatched junction bases come to 15, with V trimmed by 5 bases and J by 10 bases. From the cysteine through the phenylalanine, the CDR3 covers 15 amino acids. Solely the CDR3 DNA is kept, with 45 bases framed from the first base. These sequences were also reported in another study, on T cells expressing NK-cell markers. The second investigation adds: About 8 donors provided sorted CD3+CD56+NKG2C+, CD3+CD56+NKG2C- and CD3+CD56-NKG2C+ T-cell subsets, whose TCR beta-chain repertoires were profiled. Among the eight sequenced donors, only one was HCMV-seronegative, while the other seven were HCMV-seropositive. To restrict sorting to alphabetaTCR-expressing T cells, an anti-gammadeltaTCR antibody was added in several experiments. In about six donors, the dominant CD3+CD56+NKG2C+ clonotypes were found to rank among the top 10 CD8+ clonotypes and to make up roughly 1.0-8% of CD8+ T cells. Those dominant clonotypes were again the most abundant among CD3+CD56-NKG2C+ cells in a few donors, at roughly 25-60.1%. Whether the expanded NKG2C-expressing T cell clones were specific for HCMV antigens remained unclear. Randomly selected healthy volunteers, three men and five women, were used as the eight sequenced donors. HCMV serostatus was determined by detecting HCMV-specific IgG in serum with a commercial ELISA kit. MIGEC was used to demultiplex reads and group the reads by UMI, and MiTCR was used to assemble and quantify clonotypes. To remove erroneous sequences, TCR cDNA sequences were retained only when supported by two or more reads. The tcR package was used for downstream repertoire analysis, with clonotypes matched between fractions based on CDR3 nucleotide sequence plus V segment. VDJmatch was used to annotate antigen specificity against VDJdb, with one amino acid substitution in CDR3 allowed.

The sequenced sample was CD8+ T cells sorted from blood. The sequence came from a woman younger than 35 in good health. The sequence links TRBV12-3 or TRBV12-4 to TRBJ1-1; 8 middle bases align to TRBD1. The CDR3 loop reads CASSPPGTGLGRAFF. The DNA is TGTGCCAGCAGTCCCCCCGGGACAGGTTTGGGAAGAGCTTTCTTT.